The 3 T cell receptor beta chains below all came from one sample that was sequenced in a study of cytomegalovirus exposure and HLA in healthy donors. The PCR contained 60 Vbeta and 13 Jbeta primers. Libraries were prepared by immunoSEQ multiplex PCR; TCRdb keeps only in-frame clonotypes and omits some of them. The top ten clones hold roughly 15% of a sample with 90,000 to 120,000 clones, roughly 70% of them seen once. The sequenced sample consisted of PBMCs. The receptors were sampled from a woman in her forties in good health and CMV-seropositive.

The genes are TRBV7-6 and TRBJ2-1, with 10 bases matching TRBD1. Looked up from germline, CDR1 is SGHVS and CDR2 is FNYEAQ. V lost 5 bases and J lost 12; bases outside the gene matches: 10. This CDR3 spans 14 amino acids. As DNA, the CDR3 is TGTGCCAGCAGCGGTTCTGACAGGGGGCAGGTGCAGTTCTTC. It is translated as CASSGSDRGQVQFF. Looking up the rest from reference TRBV7-6 and TRBJ2-1 gives the full variable domain: GAGVSQSPRYKVTKRGQDVALRCDPISGHVSLYWYRQALGQGPEFLTYFNYEAQQDKSGLPNDRFSAERPEGSISTLTIQRTEQRDSAMYRCASSGSDRGQVQFFGPGTRLTVL.

The rearrangement links TRBV5-1 to TRBJ1-5, with D perhaps matching TRBD1 (5 bases). Germline CDR1 SGHRS, CDR2 YFSETQ. V was clipped by 0 bases and J by 3 bases, with 10 bases between them. The CDR3 is 15 amino acids. This chain's CDR3 is CASSLEAGPNQPQHF. The CDR3 DNA sequence: TGCGCCAGCAGCTTGGAGGCGGGGCCCAATCAGCCCCAGCATTTT.

This clone was seen a handful of times. J is TRBJ2-5 and V is TRBV15; 9 bases map to TRBD2. Losses at the gene ends were 1 base for V and 1 base for J; bases not matched to a gene: 7. Germline CDR1 and CDR2: LNHNV and YYDKDF (reference sequence). This CDR3 is 17 amino acids long. For the CDR3, the DNA is TGTGCCACCAGCAGAGGAGGTAGCGGGGGAGGCCAAGAGACCCAGTACTTC. Amino acids: CATSRGGSGGGQETQYF.